This T cell receptor (beta chain) appears in the sequencing data of a study of blood T cell repertoires in COVID-19. Authors' processing steps: Amplification of reference gene primers provided the estimated nucleated cell counts. Only in-frame clones appear in the TCRdb table, and some are missing; sequencing was by immunoSEQ multiplex PCR. For V, J and clone size, that table is used; D and trimming come from the DNA. Seen here are 95,000 to 100,000 clones, approximately 87% observed once, and the top ten hold 11%. The CDR3 contains 15 residues. CDR1 and CDR2 from the germline V gene are MNHEY and SMNVEV (reference sequence). After removal of 6 bases from V and 6 bases from J, the junction contained 4 bases not matched to a gene.

The sequenced sample was peripheral blood. The chain has TRBV27 and TRBJ2-1; 14 bases match TRBD2. The sequence derives from a woman in her thirties with acute or convalescent COVID-19. The CDR3 sequence is CASRAGTSGGNEQFF. As DNA, the CDR3 is TGTGCCAGCAGGGCCGGGACTAGCGGGGGCAATGAGCAGTTCTTC.